The rows below give T cell receptor beta chains drawn from one sample of a study of cytomegalovirus exposure and HLA in healthy donors. The protocol was immunoSEQ multiplex PCR, while the TCRdb copy is restricted to in-frame clones and leaves out a portion. The table shows 95,000 to 150,000 clones, with roughly 90% occurring only once. Sequencing input: PBMCs. These receptors were collected from a young woman in good health and CMV-seropositive. The CDR3 runs from the conserved cysteine through the conserved F or W. Each record gives: J gene, V gene, CDR3 protein.

TRBJ2-2 TRBV4-3 CASSQEGGRGGELFF
TRBJ2-1 TRBV30 CAWTGYNEQFF
TRBJ2-3 TRBV7-3 CASSSARKDTQYF
TRBJ1-6 TRBV5-1 CASSYGAYNSPLHF
TRBJ2-7 TRBV9 CASTLGGEPEKQYF
TRBJ1-4 TRBV5-1 CASSLAPAGANEKLFF
TRBJ1-2 TRBV9 CASSVSRGKPGYTF
TRBJ1-4 TRBV15 CATSRDRPTGAVGNEKLFF
TRBJ1-1 TRBV2 CASSEGAGMMNTEAFF
TRBJ1-2 TRBV6-5 CASSTRDRNYGYTF
TRBJ1-5 TRBV2 CASSVREQPQHF
TRBJ1-5 TRBV5-4 CASSLAPGVEQPQHF
TRBJ1-1 TRBV5-1 CASSLGQGKTEAFF